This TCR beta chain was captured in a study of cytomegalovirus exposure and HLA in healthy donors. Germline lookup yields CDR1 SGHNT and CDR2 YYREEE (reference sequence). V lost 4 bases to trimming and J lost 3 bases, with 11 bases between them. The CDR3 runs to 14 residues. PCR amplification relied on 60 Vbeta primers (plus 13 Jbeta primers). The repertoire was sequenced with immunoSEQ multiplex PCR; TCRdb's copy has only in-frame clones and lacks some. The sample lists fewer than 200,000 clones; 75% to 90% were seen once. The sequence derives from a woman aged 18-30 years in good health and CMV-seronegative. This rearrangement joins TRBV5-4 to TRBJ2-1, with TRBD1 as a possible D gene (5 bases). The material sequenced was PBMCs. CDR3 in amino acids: CASSRDDSYNEQFF. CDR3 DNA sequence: TGTGCCAGCAGCCGTGATGACAGCTACAATGAGCAGTTCTTC.